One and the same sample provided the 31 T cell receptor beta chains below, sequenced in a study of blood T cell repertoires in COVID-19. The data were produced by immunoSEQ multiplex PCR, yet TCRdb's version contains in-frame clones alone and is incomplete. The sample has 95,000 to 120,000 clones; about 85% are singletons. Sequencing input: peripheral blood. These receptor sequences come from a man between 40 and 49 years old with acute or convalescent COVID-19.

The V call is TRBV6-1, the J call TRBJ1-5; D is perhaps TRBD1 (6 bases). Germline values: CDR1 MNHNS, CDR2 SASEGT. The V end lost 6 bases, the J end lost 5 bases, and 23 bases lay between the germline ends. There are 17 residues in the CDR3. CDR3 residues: CASSEYQGPPGYQPQHF. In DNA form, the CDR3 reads TGTGCCAGCAGCGAATATCAGGGGCCACCGGGGTATCAGCCCCAGCATTTT.

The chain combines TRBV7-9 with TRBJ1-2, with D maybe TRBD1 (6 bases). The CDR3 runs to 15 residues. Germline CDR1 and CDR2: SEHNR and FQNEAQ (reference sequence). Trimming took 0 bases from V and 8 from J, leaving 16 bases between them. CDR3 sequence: CASSLALQGRWGYTF. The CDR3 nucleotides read TGTGCCAGCAGCTTAGCACTCCAGGGGCGGTGGGGCTACACCTTC. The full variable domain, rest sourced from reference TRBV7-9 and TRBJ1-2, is DTGVSQNPRHKITKRGQNVTFRCDPISEHNRLYWYRQTLGQGPEFLTYFQNEAQLEKSRLLSDRFSAERPKGSFSTLEIQRTEQGDSAMYLCASSLALQGRWGYTFGSGTRLTVV.

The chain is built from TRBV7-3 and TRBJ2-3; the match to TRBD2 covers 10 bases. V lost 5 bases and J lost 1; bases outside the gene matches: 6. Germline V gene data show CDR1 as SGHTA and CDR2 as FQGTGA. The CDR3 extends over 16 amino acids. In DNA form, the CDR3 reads TGTGCCAGCAGCCTCCAAGCGGGGGGGGGCACAGATACGCAGTATTTT. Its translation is CASSLQAGGGTDTQYF.

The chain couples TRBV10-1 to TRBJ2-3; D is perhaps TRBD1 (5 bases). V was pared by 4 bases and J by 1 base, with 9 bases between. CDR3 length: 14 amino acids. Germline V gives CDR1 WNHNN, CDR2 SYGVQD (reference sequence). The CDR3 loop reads CASSARARTDTQYF. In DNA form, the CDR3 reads TGCGCCAGCAGTGCCAGGGCCCGCACAGATACGCAGTATTTT.

The CDR3 loop is CASSQDWGGGARSGNIQYF. In nucleotides, the CDR3 is TGCGCCAGCAGCCAAGATTGGGGCGGGGGGGCCCGTAGCGGAAACATTCAGTACTTC. This chain links TRBV4-1 with TRBJ2-4; 9 bases are shared with TRBD2. This CDR3 region has 19 residues. The germline CDR1 and CDR2 sequences are MGHRA and YSYEKL. Trimming cost V 0 bases and J 6 bases; bases outside gene matches: 15.

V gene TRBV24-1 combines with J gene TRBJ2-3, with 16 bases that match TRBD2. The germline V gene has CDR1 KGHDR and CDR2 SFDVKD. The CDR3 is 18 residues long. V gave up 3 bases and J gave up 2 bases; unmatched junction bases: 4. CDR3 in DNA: TGTGCCACCAGTGATGGGACTAGCGGGGGGGCGGTCACAGATACGCAGTATTTT. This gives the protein CATSDGTSGGAVTDTQYF.

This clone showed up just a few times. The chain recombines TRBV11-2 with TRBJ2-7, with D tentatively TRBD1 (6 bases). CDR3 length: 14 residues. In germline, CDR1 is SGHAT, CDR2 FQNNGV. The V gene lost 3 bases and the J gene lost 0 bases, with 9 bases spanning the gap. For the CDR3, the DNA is TGTGCCAGCAGCTTGTGGGGGCGCTCCTACGAGCAGTACTTC. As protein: CASSLWGRSYEQYF. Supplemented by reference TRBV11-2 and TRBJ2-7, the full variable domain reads EAGVAQSPRYKIIEKRQSVAFWCNPISGHATLYWYQQILGQGPKLLIQFQNNGVVDDSQLPKDRFSAERLKGVDSTLKIQPAKLEDSAVYLCASSLWGRSYEQYFGPGTRLTVT.

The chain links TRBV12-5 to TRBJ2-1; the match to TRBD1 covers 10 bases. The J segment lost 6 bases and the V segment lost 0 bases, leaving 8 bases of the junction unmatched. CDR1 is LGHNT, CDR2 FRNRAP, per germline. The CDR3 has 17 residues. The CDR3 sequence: CASGLVIDRGRPNEQFF. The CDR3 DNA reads TGTGCTAGTGGTTTGGTAATCGACAGGGGGCGCCCCAATGAGCAGTTCTTC.

The CDR3 nucleotides are TGTGCCAGCAGCCGGACGACAGGTCACAATGAAAAACTGTTTTTT. Its translation: CASSRTTGHNEKLFF. This chain links TRBV7-9 with TRBJ1-4, with D perhaps matching TRBD1 (6 bases). Deletions cut 5 bases from V and 5 bases from J, with 15 bases between. Germline assignment: CDR1 SEHNR and CDR2 FQNEAQ (reference sequence). This CDR3 has 15 residues.

The DNA for the CDR3 is TGTGCCAGCAGTGAAACTCCGATGGGCGGCACAGATACGCAGTATTTT. Its translation: CASSETPMGGTDTQYF. The rearrangement joins TRBV6-1 to TRBJ2-3; D is undetermined. The germline V and J ends were trimmed by 2 bases and 1 base, with 13 bases remaining between them. The V gene's germline CDR1 is MNHNS and CDR2 SASEGT. There are 16 residues in the CDR3.

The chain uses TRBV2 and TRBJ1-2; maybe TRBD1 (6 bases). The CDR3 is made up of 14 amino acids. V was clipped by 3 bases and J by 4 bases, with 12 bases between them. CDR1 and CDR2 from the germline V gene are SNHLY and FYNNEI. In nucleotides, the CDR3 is TGTGCCAGCAGTGACGACAGGCCCCTCTATGGCTACACCTTC. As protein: CASSDDRPLYGYTF.

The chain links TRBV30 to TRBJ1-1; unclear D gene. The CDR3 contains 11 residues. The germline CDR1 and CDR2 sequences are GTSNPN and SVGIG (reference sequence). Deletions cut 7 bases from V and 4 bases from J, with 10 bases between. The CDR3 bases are TGTGCCTCAAAGAAGCTCACTGAAGCTTTCTTT. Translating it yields CASKKLTEAFF.

The CDR3 DNA reads as TGTGCCAGCTCACCACTCGCCGGGCGGGGGAACACTGAAGCTTTCTTT. This encodes CASSPLAGRGNTEAFF. The chain has TRBV18 and TRBJ1-1; D unclear. The CDR3 loop spans 16 amino acids. V was clipped by 1 base and J by 1 base, with 13 bases between them. Germline assignment: CDR1 KGHSH and CDR2 LQKENI.

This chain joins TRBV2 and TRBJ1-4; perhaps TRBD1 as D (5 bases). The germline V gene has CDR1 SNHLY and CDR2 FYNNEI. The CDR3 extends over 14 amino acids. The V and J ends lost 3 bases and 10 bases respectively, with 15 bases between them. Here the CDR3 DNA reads TGTGCCAGCAGTGACCTGGGGGAGGGCAGAAAACTGTTTTTT. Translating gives CASSDLGEGRKLFF.

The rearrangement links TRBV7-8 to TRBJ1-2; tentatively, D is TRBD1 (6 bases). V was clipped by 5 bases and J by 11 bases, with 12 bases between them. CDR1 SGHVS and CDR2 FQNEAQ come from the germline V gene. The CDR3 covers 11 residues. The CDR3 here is CASSPDRFYTF. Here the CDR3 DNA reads TGTGCCAGCAGCCCTGACAGGTTTTACACCTTC.

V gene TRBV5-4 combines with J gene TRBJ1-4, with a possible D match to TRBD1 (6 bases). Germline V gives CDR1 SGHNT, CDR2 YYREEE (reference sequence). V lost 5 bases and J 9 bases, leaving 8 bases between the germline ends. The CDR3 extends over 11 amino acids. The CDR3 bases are TGTGCCAGCAGTTGGGGGCAAAAACTGTTTTTT. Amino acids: CASSWGQKLFF.

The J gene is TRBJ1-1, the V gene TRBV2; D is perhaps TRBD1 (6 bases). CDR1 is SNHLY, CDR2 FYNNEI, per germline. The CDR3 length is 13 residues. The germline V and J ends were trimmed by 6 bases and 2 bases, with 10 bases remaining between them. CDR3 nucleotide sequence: TGTGCCAGCAGAGGACAGCCTAACACTGAAGCTTTCTTT. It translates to CASRGQPNTEAFF.

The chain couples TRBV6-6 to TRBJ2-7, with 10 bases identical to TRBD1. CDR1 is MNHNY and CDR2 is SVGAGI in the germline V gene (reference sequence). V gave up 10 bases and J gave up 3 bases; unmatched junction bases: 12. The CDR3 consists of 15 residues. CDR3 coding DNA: TGTGCCACTATGCCCTCCGGGACAGGGGTCTACGAGCAGTACTTC. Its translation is CATMPSGTGVYEQYF.

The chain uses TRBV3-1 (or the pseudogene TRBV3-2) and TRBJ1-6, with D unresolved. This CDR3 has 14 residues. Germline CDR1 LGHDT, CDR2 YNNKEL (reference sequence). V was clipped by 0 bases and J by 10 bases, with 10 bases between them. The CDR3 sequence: CASSQESGWSPLHF. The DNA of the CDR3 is TGTGCCAGCAGCCAAGAAAGCGGGTGGTCACCCCTCCACTTT.

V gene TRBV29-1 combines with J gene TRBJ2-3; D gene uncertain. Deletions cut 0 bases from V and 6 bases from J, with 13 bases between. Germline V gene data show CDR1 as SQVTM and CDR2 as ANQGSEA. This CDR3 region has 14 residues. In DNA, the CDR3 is TGCAGCGTTGAAGATCCCCTTTCCGTCGATACGCAGTATTTT. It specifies CSVEDPLSVDTQYF.

The CDR3 coding sequence is TGTGCCAGCAGCCAAACGGGACTGGGAACCTACGAGCAGTACTTC. It specifies CASSQTGLGTYEQYF. The chain employs TRBV3-1 (or the pseudogene TRBV3-2) and TRBJ2-7; D perhaps matches TRBD2 (6 bases). Trimming removed 2 bases from V and 2 bases from J, with 13 bases in between. The CDR3 loop spans 15 amino acids. Germline lookup yields CDR1 LGHDT and CDR2 YNNKEL (reference sequence).

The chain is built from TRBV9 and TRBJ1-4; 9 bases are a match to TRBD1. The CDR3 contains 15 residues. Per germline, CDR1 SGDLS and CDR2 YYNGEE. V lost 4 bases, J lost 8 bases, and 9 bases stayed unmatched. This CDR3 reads CASSPADRGWEKLFF. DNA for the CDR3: TGTGCCAGCAGCCCTGCGGACAGGGGCTGGGAAAAACTGTTTTTT.

In DNA, the CDR3 is TGTGCCAGCAGTTTTAGAGAAACTGAAGCTTTCTTT. Translated, it gives CASSFRETEAFF. The chain carries TRBV12-3 or TRBV12-4 and TRBJ1-1; D gene ambiguous. Between the trimmed V and J ends, which lost 3 bases and 5 bases, there was a span of 7 bases. The CDR3 covers 12 residues.

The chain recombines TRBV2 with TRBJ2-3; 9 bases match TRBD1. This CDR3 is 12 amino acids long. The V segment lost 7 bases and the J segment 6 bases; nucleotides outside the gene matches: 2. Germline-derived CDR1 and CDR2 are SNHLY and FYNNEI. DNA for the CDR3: TGTGCCAGCAACAGGGGGCCGGATACGCAGTATTTT. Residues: CASNRGPDTQYF.

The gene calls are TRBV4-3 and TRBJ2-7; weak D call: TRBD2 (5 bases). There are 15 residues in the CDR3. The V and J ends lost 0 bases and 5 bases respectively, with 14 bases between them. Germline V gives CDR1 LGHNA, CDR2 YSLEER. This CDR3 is CASSQDYSVRNEQYF. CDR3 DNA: TGCGCCAGCAGCCAAGATTATAGCGTAAGGAACGAGCAGTACTTC.

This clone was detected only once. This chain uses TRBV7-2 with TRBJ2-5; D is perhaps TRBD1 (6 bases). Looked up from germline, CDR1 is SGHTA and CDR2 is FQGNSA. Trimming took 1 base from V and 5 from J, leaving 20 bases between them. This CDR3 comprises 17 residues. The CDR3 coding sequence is TGTGCCAGCAGCTTAGATAGGACAGTAGGGTTTGCGGAGACCCAGTACTTC. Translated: CASSLDRTVGFAETQYF.

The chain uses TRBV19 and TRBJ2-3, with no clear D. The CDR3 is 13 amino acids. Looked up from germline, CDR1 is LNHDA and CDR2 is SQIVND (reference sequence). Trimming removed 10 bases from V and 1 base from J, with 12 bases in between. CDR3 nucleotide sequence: TGTGCCACCGCCTTTTCAGGCACAGATACGCAGTATTTT. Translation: CATAFSGTDTQYF.

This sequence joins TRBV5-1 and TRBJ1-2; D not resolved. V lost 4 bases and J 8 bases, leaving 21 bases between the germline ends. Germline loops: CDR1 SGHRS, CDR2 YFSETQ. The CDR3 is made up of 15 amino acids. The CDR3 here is CASSPSGRDPGGYTF. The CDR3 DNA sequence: TGCGCCAGCAGCCCTAGTGGCCGAGACCCTGGGGGCTACACCTTC.

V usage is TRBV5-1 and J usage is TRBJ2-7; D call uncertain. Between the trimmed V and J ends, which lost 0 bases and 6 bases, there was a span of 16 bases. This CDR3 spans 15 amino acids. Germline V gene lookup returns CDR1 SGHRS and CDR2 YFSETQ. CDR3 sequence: CASSLDPASAREQYF. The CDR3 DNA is TGCGCCAGCAGCTTGGACCCGGCCAGCGCCCGCGAGCAGTACTTC.

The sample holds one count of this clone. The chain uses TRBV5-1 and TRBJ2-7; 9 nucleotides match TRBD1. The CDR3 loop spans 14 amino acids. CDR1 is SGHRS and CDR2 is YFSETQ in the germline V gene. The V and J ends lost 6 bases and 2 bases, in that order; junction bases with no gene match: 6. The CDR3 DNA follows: TGCGCCAGCACCCGGACAGGGGTGACCTACGAGCAGTACTTC. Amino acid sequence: CASTRTGVTYEQYF.

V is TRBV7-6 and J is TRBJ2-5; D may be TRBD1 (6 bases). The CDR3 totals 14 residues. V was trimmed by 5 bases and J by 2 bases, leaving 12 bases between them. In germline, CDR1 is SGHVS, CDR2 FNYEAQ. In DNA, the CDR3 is TGTGCCAGCAGCGAAGCAGGGGTTCAAGAGACCCAGTACTTC. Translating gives CASSEAGVQETQYF.